The clone carrying this T cell receptor (beta chain) occurred a few times. What it recognizes is unknown. For TCRbeta, the library was prepared with unique molecular identifiers. TCRdb reprocessed the PCR reads with MiXCR, giving one entry per CDR3 protein. The profile shows about 600,000 distinct CDR3 sequences, under 15% of them singletons. This entry comes from a study of T-cell reconstitution after alpha-beta-depleted transplantation in children. The CDR3 sequence is 14 residues long. The junction had 6 bases not matched to a gene; V was cut back by 3 bases and J by 6 bases. Findings of the study overall: Roughly two months post-transplant, alpha-beta T cells reportedly originated from several hundred graft clones that had expanded.

The sample in question was PBMCs, mostly from graft donor cells, obtained 360 days after TCRalphabeta/CD19-depleted stem cell transplant. The receptor's source is a male patient younger than 18 who had a stem cell transplant for acute myeloid leukemia, so the T cells may come from the graft donor. The chain has TRBV12-3 or TRBV12-4 and TRBJ2-7, with TRBD2 matching over 9 bases. CDR3 region: CASSFGGRASEQYF. As DNA, the CDR3 is TGTGCCAGCAGTTTCGGCGGGAGGGCCTCCGAGCAGTACTTC.